This TCR beta chain came from a study of T cell responses to AZD1222 COVID-19 vaccine. Between the trimmed V and J ends, which lost 3 bases and 9 bases, there was a span of 16 bases. Germline V lookup: CDR1 MNHEY, CDR2 SVGEGT. The CDR3 length is 14 residues. The repertoire was sequenced with immunoSEQ multiplex PCR; TCRdb's copy has only in-frame clones and lacks some. The table has around 150,000 clones, just under 95% seen once. As concerns this clone: Its matching antigen is unknown.

Pooling was applied to second doses at about 4 or about 12 weeks. Overall study results and limits: Reportedly, nearly half of unique spike TCRs recognized epitopes outside B.1.351/B.1.1.7 mutations. Spike-specific TCR depth and breadth grew after two AZD1222 doses. Donors were mostly white British, more females; clonal diversity possibly underestimated.

The specimen was peripheral blood, collected 28 days after the second AZD1222 dose. The TCR originated in an adult who received the AZD1222 COVID-19 vaccine. The rearrangement links TRBV6-2 or TRBV6-3 to TRBJ2-3; D is undetermined. The CDR3 region has the DNA TGTGCCAGCAGTTATCGGGCCGTACGTCTGACGCAGTATTTT. Amino acids: CASSYRAVRLTQYF.